These T cell receptor beta chains were read from a single sample in a study of technical replicates of blood from a handful of donors. TCRdb's copy holds only in-frame clones and misses some; the assay was immunoSEQ multiplex PCR. The data show 65,000 to 95,000 clones, 93% seen once. Sequencing was done on a sample of T cells isolated from PBMCs. These receptor sequences come from a human donor in good health. Each CDR3 is given with its conserved first and last residue. D genes are given only for firm matches. Some rows mark clone size as missing; the rest say once, few, many or name a class of expanded clone.

j_call: TRBJ1-2; v_call: TRBV18; d_call: NA; clone_size: NA; cdr3_aa: CASSPGGAYGYTF; cdr3_nt: TGTGCCAGCTCACCAGGGGGGGCATATGGCTACACCTTC
j_call: TRBJ2-2; v_call: TRBV6-5; d_call: NA; clone_size: NA; cdr3_aa: CASSYSAARMGGELFF; cdr3_nt: TGTGCCAGCAGTTACTCTGCGGCCCGAATGGGCGGGGAGCTGTTTTTT
j_call: TRBJ1-5; v_call: TRBV27; d_call: NA; clone_size: NA; cdr3_aa: CASSLSNPSRNSNQPQHF; cdr3_nt: TGTGCCAGCAGTTTATCGAACCCAAGCAGGAATAGCAATCAGCCCCAGCATTTT
j_call: TRBJ2-5; v_call: TRBV5-1; d_call: TRBD1; clone_size: NA; cdr3_aa: CASSPGTEKTQYF; cdr3_nt: TGCGCCAGCAGCCCGGGGACAGAAAAGACCCAGTACTTC
j_call: TRBJ2-1; v_call: TRBV7-9; d_call: TRBD2; clone_size: NA; cdr3_aa: CASMGREGYEQFF; cdr3_nt: TGTGCCAGCATGGGACGGGAGGGGTATGAGCAGTTCTTC
j_call: TRBJ2-2; v_call: TRBV7-3; d_call: TRBD2; clone_size: NA; cdr3_aa: CASSFGGAGNTGELFF; cdr3_nt: TGTGCCAGCAGCTTCGGGGGGGCAGGGAACACCGGGGAGCTGTTTTTT
j_call: TRBJ2-1; v_call: TRBV25-1; d_call: TRBD2; clone_size: NA; cdr3_aa: CASSSWTSGSVDEQFF; cdr3_nt: TGTGCCAGCAGTTCATGGACTAGCGGGTCGGTCGATGAGCAGTTCTTC
j_call: TRBJ2-7; v_call: TRBV2; d_call: NA; clone_size: NA; cdr3_aa: CASTAGWGSYEQYF; cdr3_nt: TGTGCCAGCACCGCAGGGTGGGGTTCCTACGAGCAGTACTTC
j_call: TRBJ1-2; v_call: TRBV7-3; d_call: NA; clone_size: once; cdr3_aa: CASSLDPSGDGYTF; cdr3_nt: TGTGCCAGCAGCTTAGACCCCTCCGGGGATGGCTACACCTTC
j_call: TRBJ1-3; v_call: TRBV10-3; d_call: NA; clone_size: few; cdr3_aa: CAITSSGNTIYF; cdr3_nt: TGTGCCATCACCAGCTCTGGAAACACCATATATTTT
j_call: TRBJ2-7; v_call: TRBV4-2; d_call: NA; clone_size: few; cdr3_aa: CASSDVRVPYEQYF; cdr3_nt: TGTGCCAGCAGCGACGTGCGGGTTCCCTACGAGCAGTACTTC
j_call: TRBJ2-1; v_call: TRBV10-1; d_call: TRBD2; clone_size: NA; cdr3_aa: CASSDGAGGSYEQFF; cdr3_nt: TGCGCCAGCAGTGATGGGGCGGGAGGGAGCTATGAGCAGTTCTTC
j_call: TRBJ2-7; v_call: TRBV11-3; d_call: TRBD2; clone_size: NA; cdr3_aa: CASSLTSGSYEQYF; cdr3_nt: TGTGCCAGCAGTTTGACTAGCGGGAGCTACGAGCAGTACTTC
j_call: TRBJ2-7; v_call: TRBV27; d_call: TRBD1; clone_size: NA; cdr3_aa: CASRPLGTGLYEQYF; cdr3_nt: TGTGCCAGCAGGCCGCTTGGGACAGGGTTGTATGAGCAGTACTTC
j_call: TRBJ1-2; v_call: TRBV7-9; d_call: TRBD1; clone_size: NA; cdr3_aa: CASSPTGENYGYTF; cdr3_nt: TGTGCCAGCAGCCCGACAGGGGAAAACTATGGCTACACCTTC
j_call: TRBJ2-2; v_call: TRBV11-1; d_call: TRBD2; clone_size: NA; cdr3_aa: CASSLRGGPHTGELFF; cdr3_nt: TGTGCCAGCAGCTTACGGGGAGGGCCCCACACCGGGGAGCTGTTTTTT
j_call: TRBJ2-5; v_call: TRBV28; d_call: NA; clone_size: NA; cdr3_aa: CASSFLGTTGTGTQYF; cdr3_nt: TGTGCCAGCAGTTTCCTTGGGACAACGGGAACGGGGACCCAGTACTTC
j_call: TRBJ2-3; v_call: TRBV5-6; d_call: NA; clone_size: NA; cdr3_aa: CASSPDFTDTQYF; cdr3_nt: TGTGCCAGCAGCCCGGACTTCACAGATACGCAGTATTTT
j_call: TRBJ2-7; v_call: TRBV5-1; d_call: TRBD1; clone_size: NA; cdr3_aa: CASSLTQGAQYF; cdr3_nt: TGCGCCAGCAGCTTGACCCAGGGGGCGCAGTACTTC
j_call: TRBJ2-7; v_call: TRBV4-1; d_call: NA; clone_size: NA; cdr3_aa: CASSLPGSSYEQYF; cdr3_nt: TGCGCCAGCAGCCTCCCCGGGAGCTCCTACGAGCAGTACTTC
j_call: TRBJ2-7; v_call: TRBV5-1; d_call: NA; clone_size: once; cdr3_aa: CASRQDDAGEQYF; cdr3_nt: TGCGCCAGCAGACAGGACGATGCCGGCGAGCAGTACTTC
j_call: TRBJ2-7; v_call: TRBV29-1; d_call: TRBD2; clone_size: NA; cdr3_aa: CSVEPLTSGASYEQYF; cdr3_nt: TGCAGCGTTGAACCCCTGACTAGCGGGGCCTCCTACGAGCAGTACTTC
j_call: TRBJ2-1; v_call: TRBV9; d_call: TRBD2; clone_size: once; cdr3_aa: CASSVDGGGVYNEQFF; cdr3_nt: TGTGCCAGCAGCGTAGACGGCGGGGGGGTCTACAATGAGCAGTTCTTC
j_call: TRBJ1-1; v_call: TRBV19; d_call: TRBD1; clone_size: NA; cdr3_aa: CASSGQGGTNTEAFF; cdr3_nt: TGTGCCAGTAGTGGCCAGGGGGGCACGAACACTGAAGCTTTCTTT
j_call: TRBJ1-2; v_call: TRBV5-4; d_call: NA; clone_size: NA; cdr3_aa: CASSSQAYGYTF; cdr3_nt: TGTGCCAGCAGTTCTCAGGCCTATGGCTACACCTTC
j_call: TRBJ1-1; v_call: TRBV4-2; d_call: NA; clone_size: NA; cdr3_aa: CASSQDWSGDTEAFF; cdr3_nt: TGTGCCAGCAGCCAGGACTGGAGTGGGGACACTGAAGCTTTCTTT
j_call: TRBJ2-5; v_call: TRBV6-5; d_call: TRBD1; clone_size: NA; cdr3_aa: CASSYGTVQETQYF; cdr3_nt: TGTGCCAGCAGTTATGGGACAGTTCAAGAGACCCAGTACTTC
j_call: TRBJ2-3; v_call: TRBV9; d_call: NA; clone_size: NA; cdr3_aa: CASSPRSLSTDTQYF; cdr3_nt: TGTGCCAGCAGCCCCCGGTCCCTGAGCACAGATACGCAGTATTTT
j_call: TRBJ2-7; v_call: TRBV4-1; d_call: NA; clone_size: NA; cdr3_aa: CASSQVTVSYEQYF; cdr3_nt: TGCGCCAGCAGCCAAGTTACGGTGTCCTACGAGCAGTACTTC
j_call: TRBJ1-4; v_call: TRBV7-9; d_call: TRBD1; clone_size: once; cdr3_aa: CASSPPTGDWEKLFF; cdr3_nt: TGTGCCAGCAGCCCCCCAACAGGGGATTGGGAAAAACTGTTTTTT
j_call: TRBJ2-1; v_call: TRBV6-1; d_call: NA; clone_size: NA; cdr3_aa: CASSGGLIEQFF; cdr3_nt: TGTGCCAGCAGTGGGGGACTGATTGAGCAGTTCTTC